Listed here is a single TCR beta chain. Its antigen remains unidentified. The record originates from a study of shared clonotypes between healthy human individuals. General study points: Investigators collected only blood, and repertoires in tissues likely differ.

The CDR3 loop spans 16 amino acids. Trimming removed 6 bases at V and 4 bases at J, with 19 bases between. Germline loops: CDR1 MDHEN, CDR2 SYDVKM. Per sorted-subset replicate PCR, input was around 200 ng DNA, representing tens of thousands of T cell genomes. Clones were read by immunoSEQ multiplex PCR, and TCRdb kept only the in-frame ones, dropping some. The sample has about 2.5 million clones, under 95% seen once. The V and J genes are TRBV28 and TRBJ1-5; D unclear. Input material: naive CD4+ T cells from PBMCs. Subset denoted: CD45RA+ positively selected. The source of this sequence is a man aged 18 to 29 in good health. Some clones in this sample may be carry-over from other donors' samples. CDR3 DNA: TGTGCCAGCAGACCCGTGATGAGTTTGGGGAATCAGCCCCAGCATTTT. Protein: CASRPVMSLGNQPQHF.